The T cell receptor beta chain under discussion was sequenced for a study of siplizumab effects on memory and regulatory T cells. General study findings and limits: Controls had approximately 27% Treg-derived mappable alloreactive CD4+ clones on average, versus approximately 70% with siplizumab. Siplizumab significantly reduced alloreactive sequences traceable to unstimulated CD4+ memory cells. For siplizumab cultures, the suppressive function of their proliferating Tregs was not confirmed.

The CDR3 length is 15 residues. Trimming removed 0 bases at V and 4 bases at J, with 14 bases between. Germline-derived CDR1 and CDR2 are SGDLS and YYNGEE. Around 10^5 TCR templates per sample were sequenced. Measured with immunoSEQ multiplex PCR; TCRdb has only the in-frame clones, and not every one. The sample holds 110,000 or so clones, around 93% seen once. A word on this clone: Its specificity is not known.

This chain uses TRBV9 with TRBJ2-7; D gene unclear. This TCR came from a human donor in good health. The sequencing input was non-Treg CD4+ T cells sorted from blood. The CDR3 coding sequence is TGTGCCAGCAGCGTAGCTCTAGGGTCTATTTACGAGCAGTACTTC. It translates to CASSVALGSIYEQYF. Together with reference TRBV9 and TRBJ2-7, the CDR3 gives the full variable domain: DSGVTQTPKHLITATGQRVTLRCSPRSGDLSVYWYQQSLDQGLQFLIQYYNGEERAKGNILERFSAQQFPDLHSELNLSSLELGDSALYFCASSVALGSIYEQYFGPGTRLTVT.